This TCR beta chain appears in the sequencing data of a study of shared T cell receptors in the human thymus. Using immunoSEQ multiplex PCR, the repertoire was profiled, and TCRdb retains in-frame clones only, with some absent. Of hundreds of thousands of clones listed, around 89% were seen once; the top ten hold 0.0085% to 0.012%. In germline, CDR1 is SGHNT, CDR2 YENEEA. V lost 6 bases, J lost 2 bases, and 11 bases lay in between. This CDR3 has 13 residues. The same data also contributed to another study, on human thymus T cells. That report notes: Related research has reported that thymic repertoires overlap highly among unrelated individuals.

The receptor was isolated from a boy in the first two years of life with a congenital heart defect. The chain links TRBV11-3 to TRBJ2-7, with D maybe TRBD2 (6 bases). Sequencing input: thymocytes. The CDR3 sequence is CASSFKRAYEQYF. CDR3 coding DNA: TGTGCCAGCAGTTTTAAGCGGGCCTACGAGCAGTACTTC.